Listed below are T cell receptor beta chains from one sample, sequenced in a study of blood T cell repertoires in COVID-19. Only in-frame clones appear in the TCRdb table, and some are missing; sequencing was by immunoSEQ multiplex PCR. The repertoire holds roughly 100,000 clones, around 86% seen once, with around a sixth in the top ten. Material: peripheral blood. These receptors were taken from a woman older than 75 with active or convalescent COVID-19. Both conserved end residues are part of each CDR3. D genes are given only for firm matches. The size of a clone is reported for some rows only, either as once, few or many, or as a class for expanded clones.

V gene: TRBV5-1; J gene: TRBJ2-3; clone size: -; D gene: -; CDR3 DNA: TGCGCCAGCACCCCGGGCAGGGGAACAACAGATACGCAGTATTTT; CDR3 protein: CASTPGRGTTDTQYF
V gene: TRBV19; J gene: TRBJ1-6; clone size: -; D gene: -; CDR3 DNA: TGTGCCACCGCGGGACCTCCTCCGACGCCCCTCCACTTT; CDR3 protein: CATAGPPPTPLHF
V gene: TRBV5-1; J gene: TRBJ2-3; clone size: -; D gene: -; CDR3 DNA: TGCGCCAGCAGCCCCGAGGGGGCCCTCGTGGGGGGTACGCAGTATTTT; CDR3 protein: CASSPEGALVGGTQYF
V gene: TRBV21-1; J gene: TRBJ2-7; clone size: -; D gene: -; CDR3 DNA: TGTGCCAGCAGCTCCCAGCACAGGGGGCGGTCCTACGAGCAGTACTTC; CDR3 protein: CASSSQHRGRSYEQYF
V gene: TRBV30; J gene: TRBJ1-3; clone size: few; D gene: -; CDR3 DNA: TGTGCCTGGAGCGACAGCGGAAACACCATATATTTT; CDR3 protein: CAWSDSGNTIYF
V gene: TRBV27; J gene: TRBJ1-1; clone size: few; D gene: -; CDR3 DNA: TGTGCCAGCAGTTTAAGCAAGAACACTGAAGCTTTCTTT; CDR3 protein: CASSLSKNTEAFF
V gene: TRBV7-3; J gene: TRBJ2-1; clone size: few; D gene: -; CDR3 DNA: TGTGCCAGCAGCTTAGGACAGAACAACAATGAGCAGTTCTTC; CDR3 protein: CASSLGQNNNEQFF
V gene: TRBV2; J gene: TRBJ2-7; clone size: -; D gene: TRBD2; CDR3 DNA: TGTGCCAGCTCGAGACTAGCGGGGGGCTACGAGCAGTACTTC; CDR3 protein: CASSRLAGGYEQYF
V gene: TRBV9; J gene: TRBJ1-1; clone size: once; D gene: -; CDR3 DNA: TGTGCCAGCAGCGTAGGGTTCGGAGGCACTGAAGCTTTCTTT; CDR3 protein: CASSVGFGGTEAFF
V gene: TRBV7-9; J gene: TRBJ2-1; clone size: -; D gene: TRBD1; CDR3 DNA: TGTGCCAGCACCAGCAGGGGGCGAGGCAATGAGCAGTTCTTC; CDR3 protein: CASTSRGRGNEQFF
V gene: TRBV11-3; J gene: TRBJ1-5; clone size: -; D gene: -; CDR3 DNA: TGTGCCAGCAGCTCAGACAGTACTAGCAATCAGCCCCAGCATTTT; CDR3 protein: CASSSDSTSNQPQHF
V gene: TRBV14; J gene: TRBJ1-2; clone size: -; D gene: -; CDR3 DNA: TGTGCCAGCAGCCCGACAGGCGGCTATGGCTACACCTTC; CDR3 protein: CASSPTGGYGYTF
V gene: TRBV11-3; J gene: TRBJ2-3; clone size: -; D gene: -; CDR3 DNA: TGTGCCAGCAGCGCCCGGGGGTCCGGGGCGGATACGCAGTATTTT; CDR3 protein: CASSARGSGADTQYF
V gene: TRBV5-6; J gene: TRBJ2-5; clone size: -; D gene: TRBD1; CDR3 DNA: TGTGCCAGCAGCTCACCCGGGACAGCAGGTCAAGAGACCCAGTACTTC; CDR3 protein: CASSSPGTAGQETQYF
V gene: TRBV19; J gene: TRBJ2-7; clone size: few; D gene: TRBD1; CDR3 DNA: TGTGCCAGTAGTATAGGACAGGGCCCCTACTTCGAGCAGTACTTC; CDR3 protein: CASSIGQGPYFEQYF
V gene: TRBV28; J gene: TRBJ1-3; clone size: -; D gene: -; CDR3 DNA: TGTGCCAGCAGTTTAATAGGAGCCTCTGGAAACACCATATATTTT; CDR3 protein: CASSLIGASGNTIYF
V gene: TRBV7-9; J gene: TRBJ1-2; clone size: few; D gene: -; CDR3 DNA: TGTGCCAGCAGCCAGGGGACATTCTATGGCTACACCTTC; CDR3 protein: CASSQGTFYGYTF
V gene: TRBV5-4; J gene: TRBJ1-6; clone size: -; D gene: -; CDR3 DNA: TGTGCCAGCACCTTGGGGATAGGGGTCAATTCACCCCTCCACTTT; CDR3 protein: CASTLGIGVNSPLHF
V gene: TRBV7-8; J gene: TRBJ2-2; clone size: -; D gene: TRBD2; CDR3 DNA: TGTGCCAGCAGTCCACCGGGACTAGCCGGCACCGGGGAGCTGTTTTTT; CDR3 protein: CASSPPGLAGTGELFF
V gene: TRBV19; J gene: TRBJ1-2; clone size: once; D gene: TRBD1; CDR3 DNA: TGTGCCAGTAGTACCAGGACAGGGGGCGCTTCCTATGGCTACACCTTC; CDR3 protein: CASSTRTGGASYGYTF
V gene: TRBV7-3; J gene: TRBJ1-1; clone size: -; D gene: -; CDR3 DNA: TGTGCCAGCAGCACGGGACAGAACACTGAAGCTTTCTTT; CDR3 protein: CASSTGQNTEAFF
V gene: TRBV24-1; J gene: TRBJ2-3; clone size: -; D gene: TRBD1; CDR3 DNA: TGTGCCACCGCAGACAGGGAGACGTTCAACACAGATACGCAGTATTTT; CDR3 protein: CATADRETFNTDTQYF
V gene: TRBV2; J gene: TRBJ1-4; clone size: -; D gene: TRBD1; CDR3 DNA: TGTGCCAGTTGCGAGACAGGGGTGTATAAACTGTTTTTT; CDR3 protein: CASCETGVYKLFF
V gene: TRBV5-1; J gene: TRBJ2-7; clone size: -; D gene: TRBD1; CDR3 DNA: TGCGCCAGCAGCTTACAGGGGGAATACTACGAGCAGTACTTC; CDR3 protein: CASSLQGEYYEQYF
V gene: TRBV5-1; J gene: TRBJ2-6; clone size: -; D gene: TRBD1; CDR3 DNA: TGCGCCAGCAGCTTTGGGACAGGGGGCGCCCCAGCCTCTGGGGCCAACGTCCTGACTTTC; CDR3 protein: CASSFGTGGAPASGANVLTF
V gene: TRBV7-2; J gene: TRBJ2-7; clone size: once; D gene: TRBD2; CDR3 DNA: TGTGCCAGCAGCACTCGAGCGGGGGGGAGAGACGAGCAGTACTTC; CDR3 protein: CASSTRAGGRDEQYF
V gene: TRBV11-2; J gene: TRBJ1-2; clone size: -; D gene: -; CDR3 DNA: TGTGCCAGCAGCTCCGGACTAGGAGGGGGCTATGGCTACACCTTC; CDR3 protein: CASSSGLGGGYGYTF
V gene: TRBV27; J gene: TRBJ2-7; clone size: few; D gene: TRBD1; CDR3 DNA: TGTGCCAGCAGAATCACTCCGGGACAGACCTACGAGCAGTACTTC; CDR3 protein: CASRITPGQTYEQYF
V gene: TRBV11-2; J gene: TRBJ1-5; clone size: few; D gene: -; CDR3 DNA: TGTGCCAGCAGCTTAGGGGCCAATCAGCCCCAGCATTTT; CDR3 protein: CASSLGANQPQHF
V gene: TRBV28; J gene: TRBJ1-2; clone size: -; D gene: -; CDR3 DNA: TGTGCCAGCACCCCAACTACTCCTATTGGCTACACCTTC; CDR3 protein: CASTPTTPIGYTF
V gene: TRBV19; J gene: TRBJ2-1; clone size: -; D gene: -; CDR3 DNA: TGTGCCAGTAGTATTCTCACACCTTACAATGAGCAGTTCTTC; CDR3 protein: CASSILTPYNEQFF
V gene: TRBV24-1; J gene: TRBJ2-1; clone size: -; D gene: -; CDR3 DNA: TGTGCCACCAGTGAGTCCGGGACACTGAACAATGAGCAGTTCTTC; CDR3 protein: CATSESGTLNNEQFF
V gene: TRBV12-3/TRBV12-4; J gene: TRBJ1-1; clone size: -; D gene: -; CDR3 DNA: TGTGCCAGCAGTGCAGGGGACGACACTGAAGCTTTCTTT; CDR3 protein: CASSAGDDTEAFF
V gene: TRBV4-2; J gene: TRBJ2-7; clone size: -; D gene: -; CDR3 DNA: TGTGCCAGCAGCCAAATTATGGCCTGGGACTCCTCCTACGAGCAGTACTTC; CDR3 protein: CASSQIMAWDSSYEQYF
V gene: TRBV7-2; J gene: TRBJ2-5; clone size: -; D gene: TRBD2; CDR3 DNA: TGTGCCAGCAGCCCCAGGACTAGGGGAGAGACCCAGTACTTC; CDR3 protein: CASSPRTRGETQYF
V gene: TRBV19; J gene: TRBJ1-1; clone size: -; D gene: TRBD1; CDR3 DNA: TGTGCCAGTAGCCAGGACAGGTTGCGAGCTTTCTTT; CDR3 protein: CASSQDRLRAFF
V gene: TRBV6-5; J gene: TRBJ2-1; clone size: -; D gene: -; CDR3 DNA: TGTGCCAGCAGCCGGAGGGACGGCGATGAGCAGTTCTTC; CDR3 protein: CASSRRDGDEQFF
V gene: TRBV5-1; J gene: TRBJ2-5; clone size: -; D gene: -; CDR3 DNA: TGCGCCACATCCCAGGGGCCCTCCAACCAAGAGACCCAGTACTTC; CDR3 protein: CATSQGPSNQETQYF
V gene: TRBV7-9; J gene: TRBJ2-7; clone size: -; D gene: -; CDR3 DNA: TGTGCCAGCAGCTTAGCCCCAGGGATCTCCTACGAGCAGTACTTC; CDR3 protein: CASSLAPGISYEQYF
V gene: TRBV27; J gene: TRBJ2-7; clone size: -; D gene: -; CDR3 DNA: TGTGCCAGCAGTTTATTCCCAGGGATGGGTTCGAACGAGCAGTACTTC; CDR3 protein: CASSLFPGMGSNEQYF
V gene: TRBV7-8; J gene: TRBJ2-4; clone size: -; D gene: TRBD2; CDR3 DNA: TGTGCCAGCAGCTTAGAGGGGACTAGCGCCATTCAGTACTTC; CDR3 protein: CASSLEGTSAIQYF
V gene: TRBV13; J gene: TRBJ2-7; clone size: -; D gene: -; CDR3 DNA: TGTGCCAGCAGCTCCGGTGGGGGCCGGTTATACGAGCAGTACTTC; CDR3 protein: CASSSGGGRLYEQYF
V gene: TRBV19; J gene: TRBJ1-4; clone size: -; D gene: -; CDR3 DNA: TGTGCCAGTAGTCGGGGTGGGCCGGAAAAACTGTTTTTT; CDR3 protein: CASSRGGPEKLFF
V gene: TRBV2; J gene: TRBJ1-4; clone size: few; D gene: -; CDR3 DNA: TGTGCCAGCAGTCAAACCGAGGCGAGCTCTAATGAAAAACTGTTTTTT; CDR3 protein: CASSQTEASSNEKLFF
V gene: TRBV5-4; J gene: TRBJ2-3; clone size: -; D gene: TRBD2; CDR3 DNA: TGTGCCAGCAGCCTAATGAAACTAGCGGGAGGGGATACGCAGTATTTT; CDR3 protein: CASSLMKLAGGDTQYF
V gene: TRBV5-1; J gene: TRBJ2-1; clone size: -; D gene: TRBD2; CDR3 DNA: TGCGCCAGCAGCCTCGGGACTAGCGGCCTGAGCTCCTACAATGAGCAGTTCTTC; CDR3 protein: CASSLGTSGLSSYNEQFF
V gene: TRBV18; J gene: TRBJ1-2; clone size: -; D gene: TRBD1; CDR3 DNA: TGTGCCAGCTCACGGGACAGGGATTATGGCTACACCTTC; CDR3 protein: CASSRDRDYGYTF
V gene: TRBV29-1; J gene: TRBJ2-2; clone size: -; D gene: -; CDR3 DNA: TGCAGCGTTCGTGGCCAGTCCTCCACCGGGGAGCTGTTTTTT; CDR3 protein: CSVRGQSSTGELFF
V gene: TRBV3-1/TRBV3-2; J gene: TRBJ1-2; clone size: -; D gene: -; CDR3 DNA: TGTGCCAGCAGCCTTTCGTCCTATGGCTACACCTTC; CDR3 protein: CASSLSSYGYTF
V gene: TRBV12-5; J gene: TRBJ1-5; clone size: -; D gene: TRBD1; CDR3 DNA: TGTGCTAGTGGTTTGGTAGGAGGGGGCCTAAGGTATAGCAATCAGCCCCAGCATTTT; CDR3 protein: CASGLVGGGLRYSNQPQHF
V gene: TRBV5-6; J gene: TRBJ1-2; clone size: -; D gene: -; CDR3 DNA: TGTGCCAGCAGCTTGTCAGGCTCCGGCTATGGCTACACCTTC; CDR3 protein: CASSLSGSGYGYTF
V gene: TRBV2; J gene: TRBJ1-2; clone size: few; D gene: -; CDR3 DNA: TGTGCCAGCAGTGACAGGCAATATGGCTACACCTTC; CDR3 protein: CASSDRQYGYTF